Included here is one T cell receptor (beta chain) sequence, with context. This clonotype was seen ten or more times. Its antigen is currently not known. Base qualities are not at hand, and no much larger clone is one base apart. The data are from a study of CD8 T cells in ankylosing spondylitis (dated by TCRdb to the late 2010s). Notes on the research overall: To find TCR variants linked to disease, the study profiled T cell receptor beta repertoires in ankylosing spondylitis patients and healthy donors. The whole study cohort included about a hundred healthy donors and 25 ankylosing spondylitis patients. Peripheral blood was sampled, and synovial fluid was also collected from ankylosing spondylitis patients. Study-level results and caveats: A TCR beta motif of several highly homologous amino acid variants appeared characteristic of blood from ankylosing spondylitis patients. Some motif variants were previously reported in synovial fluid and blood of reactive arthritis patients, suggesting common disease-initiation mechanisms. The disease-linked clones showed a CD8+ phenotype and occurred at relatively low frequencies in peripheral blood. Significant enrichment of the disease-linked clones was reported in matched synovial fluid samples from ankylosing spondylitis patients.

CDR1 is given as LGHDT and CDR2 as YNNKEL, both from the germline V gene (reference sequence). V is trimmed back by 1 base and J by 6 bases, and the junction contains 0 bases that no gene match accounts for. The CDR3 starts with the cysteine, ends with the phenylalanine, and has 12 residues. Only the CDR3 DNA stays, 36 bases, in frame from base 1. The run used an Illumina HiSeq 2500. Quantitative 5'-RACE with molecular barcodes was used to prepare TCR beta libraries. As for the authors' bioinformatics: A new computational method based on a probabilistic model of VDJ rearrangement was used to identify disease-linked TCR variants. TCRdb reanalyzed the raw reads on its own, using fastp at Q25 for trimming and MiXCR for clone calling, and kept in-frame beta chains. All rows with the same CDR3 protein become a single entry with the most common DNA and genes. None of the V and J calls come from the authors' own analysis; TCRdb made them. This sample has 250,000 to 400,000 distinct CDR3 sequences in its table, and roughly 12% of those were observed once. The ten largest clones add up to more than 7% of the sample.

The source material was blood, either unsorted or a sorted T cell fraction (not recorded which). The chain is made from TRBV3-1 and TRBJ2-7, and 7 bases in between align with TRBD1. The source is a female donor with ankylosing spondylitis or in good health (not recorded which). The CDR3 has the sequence CASSQGTGEQYF. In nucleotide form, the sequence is TGTGCCAGCAGCCAAGGGACAGGCGAGCAGTACTTC.